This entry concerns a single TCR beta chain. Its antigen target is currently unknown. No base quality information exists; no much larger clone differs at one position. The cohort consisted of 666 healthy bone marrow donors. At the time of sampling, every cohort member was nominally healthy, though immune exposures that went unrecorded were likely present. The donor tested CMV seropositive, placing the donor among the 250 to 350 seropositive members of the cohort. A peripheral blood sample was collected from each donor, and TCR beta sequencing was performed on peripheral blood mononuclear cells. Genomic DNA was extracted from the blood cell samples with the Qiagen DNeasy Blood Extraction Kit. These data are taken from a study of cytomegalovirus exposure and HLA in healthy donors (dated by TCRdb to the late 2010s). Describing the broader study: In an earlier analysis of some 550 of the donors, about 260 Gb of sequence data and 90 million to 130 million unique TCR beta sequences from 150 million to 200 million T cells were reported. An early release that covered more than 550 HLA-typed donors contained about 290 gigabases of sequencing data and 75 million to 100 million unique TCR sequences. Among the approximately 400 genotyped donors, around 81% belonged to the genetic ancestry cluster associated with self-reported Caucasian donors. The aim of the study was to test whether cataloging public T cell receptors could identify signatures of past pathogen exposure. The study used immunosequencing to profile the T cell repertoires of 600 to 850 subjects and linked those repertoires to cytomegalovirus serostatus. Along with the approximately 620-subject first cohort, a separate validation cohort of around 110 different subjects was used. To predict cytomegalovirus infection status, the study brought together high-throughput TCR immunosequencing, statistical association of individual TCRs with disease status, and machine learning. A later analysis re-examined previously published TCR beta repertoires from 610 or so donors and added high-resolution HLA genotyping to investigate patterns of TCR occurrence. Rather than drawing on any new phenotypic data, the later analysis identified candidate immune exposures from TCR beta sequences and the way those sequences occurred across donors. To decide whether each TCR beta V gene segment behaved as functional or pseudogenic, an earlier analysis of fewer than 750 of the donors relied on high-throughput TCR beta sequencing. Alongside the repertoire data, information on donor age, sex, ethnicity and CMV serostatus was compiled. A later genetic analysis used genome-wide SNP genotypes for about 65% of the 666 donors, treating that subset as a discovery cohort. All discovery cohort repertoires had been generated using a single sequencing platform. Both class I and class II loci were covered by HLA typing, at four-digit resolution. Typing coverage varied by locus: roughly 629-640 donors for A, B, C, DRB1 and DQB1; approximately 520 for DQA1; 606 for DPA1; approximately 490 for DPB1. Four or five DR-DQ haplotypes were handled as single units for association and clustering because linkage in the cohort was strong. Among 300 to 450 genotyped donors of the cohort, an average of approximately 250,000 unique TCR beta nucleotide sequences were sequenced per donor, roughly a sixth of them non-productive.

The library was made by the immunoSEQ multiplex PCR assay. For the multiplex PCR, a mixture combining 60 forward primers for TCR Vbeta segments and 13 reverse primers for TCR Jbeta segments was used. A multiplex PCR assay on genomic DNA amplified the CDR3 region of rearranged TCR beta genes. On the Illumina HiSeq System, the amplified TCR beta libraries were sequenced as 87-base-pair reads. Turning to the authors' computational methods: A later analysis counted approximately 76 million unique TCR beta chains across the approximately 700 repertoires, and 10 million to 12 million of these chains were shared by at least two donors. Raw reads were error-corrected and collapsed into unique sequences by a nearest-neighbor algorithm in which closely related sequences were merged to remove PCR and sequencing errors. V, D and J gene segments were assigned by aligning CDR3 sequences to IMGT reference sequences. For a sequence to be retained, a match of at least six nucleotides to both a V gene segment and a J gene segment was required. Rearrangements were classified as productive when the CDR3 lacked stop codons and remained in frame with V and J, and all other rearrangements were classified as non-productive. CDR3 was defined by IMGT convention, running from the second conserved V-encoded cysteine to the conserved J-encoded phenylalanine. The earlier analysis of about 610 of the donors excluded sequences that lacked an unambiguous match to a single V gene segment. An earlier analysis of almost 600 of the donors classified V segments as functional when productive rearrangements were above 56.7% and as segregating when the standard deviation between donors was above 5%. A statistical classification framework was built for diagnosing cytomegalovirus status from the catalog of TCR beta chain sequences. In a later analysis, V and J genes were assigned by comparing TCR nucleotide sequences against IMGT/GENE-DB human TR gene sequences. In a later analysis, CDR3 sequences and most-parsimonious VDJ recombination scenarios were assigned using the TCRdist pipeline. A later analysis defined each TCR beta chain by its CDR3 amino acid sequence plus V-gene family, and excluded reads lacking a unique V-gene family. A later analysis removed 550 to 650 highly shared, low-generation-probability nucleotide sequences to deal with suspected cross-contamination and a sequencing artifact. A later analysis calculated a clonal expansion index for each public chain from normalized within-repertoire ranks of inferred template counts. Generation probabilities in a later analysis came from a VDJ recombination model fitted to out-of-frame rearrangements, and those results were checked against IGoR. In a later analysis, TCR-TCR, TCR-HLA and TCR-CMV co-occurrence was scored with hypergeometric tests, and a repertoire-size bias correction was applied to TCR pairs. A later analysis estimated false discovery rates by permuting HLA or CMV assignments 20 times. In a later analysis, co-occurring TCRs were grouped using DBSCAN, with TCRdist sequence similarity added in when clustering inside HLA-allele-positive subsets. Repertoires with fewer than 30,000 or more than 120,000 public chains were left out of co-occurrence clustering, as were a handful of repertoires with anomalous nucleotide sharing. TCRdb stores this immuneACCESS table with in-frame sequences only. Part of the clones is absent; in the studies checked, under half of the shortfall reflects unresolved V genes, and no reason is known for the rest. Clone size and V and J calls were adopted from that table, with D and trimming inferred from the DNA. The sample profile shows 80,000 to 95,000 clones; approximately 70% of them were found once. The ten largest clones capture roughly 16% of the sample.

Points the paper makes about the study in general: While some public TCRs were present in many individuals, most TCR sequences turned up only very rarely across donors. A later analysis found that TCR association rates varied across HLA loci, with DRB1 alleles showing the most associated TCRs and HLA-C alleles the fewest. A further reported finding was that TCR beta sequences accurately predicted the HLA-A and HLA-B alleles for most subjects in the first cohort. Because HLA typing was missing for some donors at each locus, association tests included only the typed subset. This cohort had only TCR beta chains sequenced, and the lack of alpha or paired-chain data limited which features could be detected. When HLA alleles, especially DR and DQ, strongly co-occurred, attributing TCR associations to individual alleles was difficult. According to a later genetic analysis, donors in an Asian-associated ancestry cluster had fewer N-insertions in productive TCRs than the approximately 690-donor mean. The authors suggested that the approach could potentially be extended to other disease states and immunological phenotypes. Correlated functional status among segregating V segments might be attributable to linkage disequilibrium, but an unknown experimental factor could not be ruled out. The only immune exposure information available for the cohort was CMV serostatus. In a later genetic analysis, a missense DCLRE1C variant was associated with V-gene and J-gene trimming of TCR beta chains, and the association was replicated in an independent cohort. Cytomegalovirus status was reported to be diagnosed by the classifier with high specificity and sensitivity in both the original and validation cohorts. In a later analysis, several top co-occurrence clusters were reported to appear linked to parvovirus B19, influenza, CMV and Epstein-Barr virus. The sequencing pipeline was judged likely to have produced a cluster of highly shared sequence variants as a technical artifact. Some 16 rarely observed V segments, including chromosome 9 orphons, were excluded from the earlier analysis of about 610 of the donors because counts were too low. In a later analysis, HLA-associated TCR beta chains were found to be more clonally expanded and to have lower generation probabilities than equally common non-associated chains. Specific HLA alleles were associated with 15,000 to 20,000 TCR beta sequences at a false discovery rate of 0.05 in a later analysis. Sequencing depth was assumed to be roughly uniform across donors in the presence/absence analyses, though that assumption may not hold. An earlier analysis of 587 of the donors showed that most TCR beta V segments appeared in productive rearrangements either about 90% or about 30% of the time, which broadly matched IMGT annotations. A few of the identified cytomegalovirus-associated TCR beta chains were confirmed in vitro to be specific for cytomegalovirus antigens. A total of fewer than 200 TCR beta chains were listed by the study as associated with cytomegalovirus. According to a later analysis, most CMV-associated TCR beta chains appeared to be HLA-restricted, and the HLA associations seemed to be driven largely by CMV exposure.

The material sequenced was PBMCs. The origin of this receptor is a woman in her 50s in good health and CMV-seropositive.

For the CDR3, the sequence is CASSLTASSTDTQYF. The nucleotides are TGTGCCAGCAGTTTGACAGCCTCTAGCACAGATACGCAGTATTTT. The rearranged chain carries TRBV28 and TRBJ2-3; 5 matching bases give a weak D call of TRBD1. Sequences MDHEN (CDR1) and SYDVKM (CDR2) are obtained from the germline V gene. The junction carries 10 bases between V and J, which are trimmed by 3 bases and 0 bases respectively. Inclusive of the bounding cysteine and phenylalanine, the CDR3 is 15 residues long. Only the CDR3 portion is preserved as DNA: 45 bases, with reading frame beginning at the first base.